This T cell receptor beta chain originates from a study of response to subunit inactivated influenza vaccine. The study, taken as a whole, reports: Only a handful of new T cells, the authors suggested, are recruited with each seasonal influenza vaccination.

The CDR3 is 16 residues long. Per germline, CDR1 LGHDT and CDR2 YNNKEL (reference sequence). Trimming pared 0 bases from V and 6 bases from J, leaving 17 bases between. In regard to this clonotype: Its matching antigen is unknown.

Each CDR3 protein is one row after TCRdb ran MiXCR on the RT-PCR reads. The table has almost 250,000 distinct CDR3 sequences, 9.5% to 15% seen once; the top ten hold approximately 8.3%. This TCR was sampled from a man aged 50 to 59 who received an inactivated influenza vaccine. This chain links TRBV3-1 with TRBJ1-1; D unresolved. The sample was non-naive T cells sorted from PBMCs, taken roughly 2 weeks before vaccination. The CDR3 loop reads CASSQERNLGRAEAFF. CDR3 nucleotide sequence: TGTGCCAGCAGCCAAGAAAGAAACCTGGGGAGGGCTGAAGCTTTCTTT.